The clone carrying this TCR beta chain was detected a few times. Its antigen remains unknown. The timepoints at which blood was sampled were baseline, cycle 4 day 1, and cycle 7 day 1. V lost 6 bases, J lost 3 bases, and 18 bases lay in between. Germline V lookup: CDR1 MNHEY, CDR2 SMNVEV (reference sequence). The CDR3 contains 16 residues. Generated by immunoSEQ multiplex PCR, the TCRdb table keeps only in-frame clones and is missing some. The sample records around 31,000 clones, around 87% being singletons. The sample comes from a study of OX40 agonist ivuxolimab in advanced cancers. The overall study: The mean age was approximately 60 years, ranging from about 23 to 79, with approximately 85% of participants male. Participants could have had prior anti-PD-1, anti-PD-L1 or anti-CTLA-4 therapy, and less than 45% had some. Findings and limits, study-wide: Partial responders dosed at 0.1-3.0 mg/kg displayed clonal expansion ranking among the lowest.

The chain links TRBV27 to TRBJ1-5, with D perhaps matching TRBD1 (5 bases). This TCR derives from an adult with an advanced solid tumor such as melanoma, head and neck, liver or kidney cancer. The sample in question was CD4+ or CD8+ T cells sorted from blood, obtained in a trial of the OX40 agonist ivuxolimab. CDR3 DNA: TGTGCCAGCAGCCTCCAATCCGGGACCCTCAATCAGCCCCAGCATTTT. Translated: CASSLQSGTLNQPQHF.